This T cell receptor beta chain was profiled in a study of regulatory T cells in long-lasting Graves disease (dated by TCRdb to 2020 to 2023). The study in broad terms: Antithyroid drugs had been taken for less than 3 months by newly diagnosed Graves' disease patients. A total of roughly 33 samples underwent TCR sequencing: 13 from persistent and around 20 from newly diagnosed Graves' disease patients. This study used TCR sequencing and RNA sequencing of peripheral blood to compare persistent Graves' disease patients against newly diagnosed Graves' disease patients. The study took place in China and was registered as a clinical trial.

V is pared back by 4 bases and J by 6 bases, with 21 bases lying between the germline termini. The CDR3 runs 16 residues from the cysteine to the phenylalanine. The read is trimmed to its CDR3 DNA, 48 bases read in frame from base 1. CDR1 and CDR2 are read off the germline V gene as SGHTA and FQGNSA. This sample's time point label indicates: newly diagnosed GD, antithyroid drugs for less than 3 months. RNA was extracted from PBMCs in TRIzol for both TCR sequencing and RNA sequencing. Graves' disease was diagnosed according to American Thyroid Association guidelines. Patients were recruited from an endocrinology department in Xi'an, China. From each patient, about 9.7 milliliters of peripheral blood was collected into an EDTA anticoagulant tube. Ficoll Paque Plus density gradient separation was used to isolate PBMCs, and no further T cell sorting was done. RNA quality was checked with an Agilent 2100 Bioanalyzer and agarose gel, and concentration with a NanoDrop 2000.

Libraries were constructed by multiplex PCR. TCRdb records Illumina HiSeq 4000 as the sequencer. TCR beta libraries were built with iRepertoire HTBI primers and Arm-PCR amplification of CDR3 regions. PCR products were gel purified before sequencing. The authors processed their data as follows. A total of around 66 TRBV and approximately 13 TRBJ segments were identified across samples and were used for gene usage analysis of CDR3 amino acid clonotypes. COPE and FqMerger were used to merge filtered high-quality paired reads into contigs. BLAST was used to align contigs to the IMGT TRBV, TRBD and TRBJ reference genes, and CDR3 was defined following IMGT. Clonotypes above 0.1% frequency were classified as highly expanded clones. Repertoire diversity was measured by Shannon entropy, and V-J evenness by the Gini coefficient. Clonotypes shared by more than one individual were considered public. TCRdb reprocessing: public reads trimmed at Q25 with fastp, clones called with MiXCR, in-frame beta chains kept. CDR3 protein sequences are deduplicated, and each keeps its most common genes and DNA. TCRdb assigned the V and J calls; the authors' analysis was not used. For this sample there are roughly 430,000 distinct CDR3 sequences; about 15% appear just once. 9.5% to 12% of the sample lies in the top ten.

What the study reported, not specific to this receptor: Sequencing and analysis were limited to the TCR beta chain. As a limitation, the authors acknowledged that the small sample size may reduce accuracy. More public clonotypes were shared among persistent patients (around 2,600) than among newly diagnosed patients (roughly 1,000). TRBV28, TRBJ1-2 and TRBJ2-5 were preferentially used in persistent disease, while TRBV20-1 and TRBJ2-1 were favored in newly diagnosed disease. Because the primary lesion, thyroid tissue, could not be accessed, the study looked at peripheral blood alone. Compared with newly diagnosed patients, patients with persistent Graves' disease had lower TCR Shannon entropy and fewer highly expanded clones, which suggests clonal expansion.

This clonotype was recorded many times. Its cognate antigen has yet to be identified. Base qualities are not recorded, but no much larger clone differs from it by a single base. This same sample was also taken into another study, of T cells in Graves' hyperthyroidism and ophthalmopathy. The second study also describes: Stable Graves' hyperthyroidism was defined as the absence of progression to ophthalmopathy over 18 months of follow-up. Hyperthyroidism patients were newly diagnosed, with disease duration under 2 months, and aged 18 to 65 years. Any patient with an uncontrolled infection, another autoimmune disease, pregnancy or lactation was excluded. Diagnoses relied on clinical symptoms, serum thyroxine and TRAb, thyroid ultrasound and orbital computed tomography. For the first round of RT-PCR on the TCR CDR3, the HTBI primer set was used together with the Qiagen OneStep RT-PCR kit. Most expanded thyroid clonotypes (frequency above 0.001) were also found in blood, which suggests that blood repertoires may mirror thyroid immune responses. A 13 V-J signature model separated ophthalmopathy from stable hyperthyroidism, with roughly 88% sensitivity and roughly 82% specificity in cross-validation and 80%/75% in testing. In validation, progression to ophthalmopathy was predicted by the model with 70.59% sensitivity and 72.22% specificity, a median of about 6 months before onset. To identify TCR V-J signatures that set the groups apart, the researchers used a discovery cohort of more than 95 patients, made up of under 50 with Graves' ophthalmopathy and about 60 with stable Graves' hyperthyroidism. Whether ophthalmopathy could be predicted prospectively was tested in an independent validation cohort made up of under 20 hyperthyroidism patients plus 17 patients who later progressed to ophthalmopathy. The 100 or so discovery patients were randomly split 7:3 into training and test sets. In addition, the study compared T-cell repertoires in thyroid tissue and in blood from a handful of Graves' hyperthyroidism patients. Following sampling, methimazole starting at 30 mg daily was given to hyperthyroidism patients, and high-dose intravenous methylprednisolone was given to ophthalmopathy patients. A second multiplex PCR round built the libraries, followed by size selection and purification. Sequencing of the libraries was done on an Illumina HiSeq2000 using paired-end 100 bp reads. SOAPnuke was used to process the raw data, with reads discarded if the reads contained adapters or uncalled bases, had a mean Phred below 15, or lacked an exact constant-primer or identifier match. COPE v1.2.5 was used to merge the high-quality paired reads, and each unique nucleotide sequence was defined as a clonotype. MiTCR v1.1 was used to align the clonotypes against IMGT TRBV, TRBD and TRBJ reference segments. The analysis included only V-J combinations with a frequency above 0.0001, which together covered roughly 99% of the repertoires. A TCS score was defined as the ratio of F50 (clonal expansion) to E x V (chaos), with BLOSUM62-based TCRdist applied between CDR3 peptides within each V-J. Welch's t-statistics and random forest reduced fewer than 600 V-J features to about 13, which were used in a naive Bayes classifier (R e1071). No statistical method was used to set the sample size in advance, and investigators knew the group allocation. The paper reports TCR Vbeta CDR3 sequencing of approximately 140 peripheral blood samples: fewer than 50 ophthalmopathy, around 80 hyperthyroidism and around 17 progressor patients.

This sequence was found in a woman aged 25 to 39 with Graves disease. Donor details come from another sample of the same person, matched by shared clones. The sequences come from peripheral blood mononuclear cells (PBMCs), collected at new diagnosis, from a patient treated with antithyroid drugs. This chain joins TRBV7-2 to TRBJ1-2; a tentative D call is TRBD1 (5 bases match). The nucleotide sequence reads TGTGCCAGCAGCTACAGGCTATGGAGCGCGGGGGATGGCTACACCTTC. This yields the protein CASSYRLWSAGDGYTF.